Detailed here is one TCR beta chain. Antigen: not known. This entry belongs to a study of T cell repertoires in cytomegalovirus infection. Study overall: Well-studied HLA-B-restricted epitopes and recently identified HLA-C-restricted epitopes of CMV were both used in the study. Signatures in public TCR beta sequences pointed to both CMV infection and matching HLA type.

Study results and limitations: Cumulative public TCR beta family frequency identified CMV carriers with the relevant HLA. In two of eight donors, the top clonotype was HLA-C-restricted CMV-specific.

The CDR3 has 12 residues. Germline lookup yields CDR1 SEHNR and CDR2 FQNEAQ (reference sequence). V lost 3 bases and J lost 7, with 9 bases in between. TCRdb reanalysed the reads using MiXCR and keeps one entry per CDR3 protein. The repertoire consists of approximately 590,000 distinct CDR3 sequences, with roughly 42% occurring once and the leading ten covering around 46%. The sample was cultured PBMCs, taken from culture after CMV antigen stimulation. The rearrangement uses TRBV7-9 and TRBJ2-5, with D perhaps TRBD2 (6 bases). The TCR was taken from a human donor in good health (CMV status not recorded). Some clones in this sample may be carry-over from other donors' samples. The CDR3, as DNA: TGTGCCAGCAGCTTTGGGGAGGTGACCCAGTACTTC. Amino acid sequence: CASSFGEVTQYF.